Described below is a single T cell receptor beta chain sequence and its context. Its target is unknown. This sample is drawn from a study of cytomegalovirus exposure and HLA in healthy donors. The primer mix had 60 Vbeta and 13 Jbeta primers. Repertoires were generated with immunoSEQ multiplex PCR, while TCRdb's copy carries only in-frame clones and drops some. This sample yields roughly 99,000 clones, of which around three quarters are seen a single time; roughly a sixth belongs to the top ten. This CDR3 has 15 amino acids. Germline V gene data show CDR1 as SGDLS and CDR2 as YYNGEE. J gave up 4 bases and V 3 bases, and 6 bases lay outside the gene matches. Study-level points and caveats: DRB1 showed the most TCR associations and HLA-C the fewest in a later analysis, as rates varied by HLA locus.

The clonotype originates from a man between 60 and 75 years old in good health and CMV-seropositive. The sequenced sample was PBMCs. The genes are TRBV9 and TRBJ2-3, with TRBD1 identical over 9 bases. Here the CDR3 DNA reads TGTGCCAGCAGCGCAACAGGGGGCGTTGCAGATACGCAGTATTTT. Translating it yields CASSATGGVADTQYF. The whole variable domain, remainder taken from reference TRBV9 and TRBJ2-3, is DSGVTQTPKHLITATGQRVTLRCSPRSGDLSVYWYQQSLDQGLQFLIQYYNGEERAKGNILERFSAQQFPDLHSELNLSSLELGDSALYFCASSATGGVADTQYFGPGTRLTVL.